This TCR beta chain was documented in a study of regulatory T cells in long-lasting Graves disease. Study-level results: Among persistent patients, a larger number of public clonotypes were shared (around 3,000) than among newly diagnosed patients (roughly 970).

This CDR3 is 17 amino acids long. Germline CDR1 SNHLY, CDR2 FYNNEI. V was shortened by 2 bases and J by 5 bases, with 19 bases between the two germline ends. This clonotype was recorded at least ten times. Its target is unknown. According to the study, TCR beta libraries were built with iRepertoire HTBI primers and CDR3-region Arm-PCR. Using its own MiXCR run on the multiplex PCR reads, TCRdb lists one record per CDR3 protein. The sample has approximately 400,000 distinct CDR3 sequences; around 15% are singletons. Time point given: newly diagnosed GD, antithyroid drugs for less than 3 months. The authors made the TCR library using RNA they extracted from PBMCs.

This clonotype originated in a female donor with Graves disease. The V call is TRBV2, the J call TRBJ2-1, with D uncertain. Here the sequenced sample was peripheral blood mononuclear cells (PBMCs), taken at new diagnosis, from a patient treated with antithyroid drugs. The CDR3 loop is CASSESWPATSHNEQFF. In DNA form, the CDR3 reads TGTGCCAGCAGTGAATCTTGGCCAGCTACATCACACAATGAGCAGTTCTTC.